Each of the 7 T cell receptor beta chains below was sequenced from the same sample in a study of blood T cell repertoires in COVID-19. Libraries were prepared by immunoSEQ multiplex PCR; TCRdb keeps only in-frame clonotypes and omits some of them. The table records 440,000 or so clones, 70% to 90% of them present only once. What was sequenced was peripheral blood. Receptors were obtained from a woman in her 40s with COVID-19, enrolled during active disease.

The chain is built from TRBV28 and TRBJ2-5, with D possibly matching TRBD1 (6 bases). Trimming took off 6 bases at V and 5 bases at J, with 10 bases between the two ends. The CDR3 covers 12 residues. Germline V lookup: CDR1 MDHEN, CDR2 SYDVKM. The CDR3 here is CASRSDSETQYF. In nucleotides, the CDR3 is TGTGCCAGCAGGTCGGACAGCGAGACCCAGTACTTC.

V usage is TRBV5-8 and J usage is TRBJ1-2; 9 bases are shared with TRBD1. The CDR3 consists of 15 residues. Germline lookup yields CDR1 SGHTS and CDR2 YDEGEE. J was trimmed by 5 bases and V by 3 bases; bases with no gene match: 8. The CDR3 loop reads CASSYRPGQGYGYTF. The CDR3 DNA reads TGTGCCAGCAGCTACCGCCCGGGACAGGGTTATGGCTACACCTTC.

The DNA for the CDR3 is TGTGCCGCCGGGTTTGGATGGACAGAGAATGAAGAGACCCAGTACTTC. It specifies CAAGFGWTENEETQYF. The rearrangement joins TRBV5-4 to TRBJ2-5, with D perhaps TRBD1 (6 bases). Trimming pared 10 bases from V and 3 bases from J, leaving 25 bases between. This CDR3 is built from 16 residues. CDR1 SGHNT and CDR2 YYREEE come from the germline V gene (reference sequence).

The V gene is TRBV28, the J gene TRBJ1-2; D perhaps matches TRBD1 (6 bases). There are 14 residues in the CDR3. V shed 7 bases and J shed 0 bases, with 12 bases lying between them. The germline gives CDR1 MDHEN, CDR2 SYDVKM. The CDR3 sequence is CASTTQGSNYGYTF. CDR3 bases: TGTGCCAGCACGACACAGGGATCTAACTATGGCTACACCTTC.

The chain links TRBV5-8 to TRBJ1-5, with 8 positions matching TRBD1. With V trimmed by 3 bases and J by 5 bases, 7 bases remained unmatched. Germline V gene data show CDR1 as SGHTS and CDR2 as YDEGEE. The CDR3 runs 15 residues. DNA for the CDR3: TGTGCCAGCAGCTGGGGGGACAGGCTCTATCAGCCCCAGCATTTT. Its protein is CASSWGDRLYQPQHF.

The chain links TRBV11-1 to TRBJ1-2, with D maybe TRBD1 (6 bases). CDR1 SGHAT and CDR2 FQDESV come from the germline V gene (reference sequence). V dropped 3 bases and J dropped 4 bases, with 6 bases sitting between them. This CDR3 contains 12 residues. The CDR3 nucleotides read TGTGCCAGCAGCTTGGACAGCTATGGCTACACCTTC. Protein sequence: CASSLDSYGYTF.

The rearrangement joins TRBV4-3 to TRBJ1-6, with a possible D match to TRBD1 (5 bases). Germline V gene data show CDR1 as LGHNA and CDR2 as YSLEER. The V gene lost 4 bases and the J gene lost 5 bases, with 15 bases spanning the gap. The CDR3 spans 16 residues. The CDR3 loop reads CASSLAPARDNSPLHF. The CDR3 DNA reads TGCGCCAGCAGCCTGGCCCCGGCCAGGGATAATTCACCCCTCCACTTT.